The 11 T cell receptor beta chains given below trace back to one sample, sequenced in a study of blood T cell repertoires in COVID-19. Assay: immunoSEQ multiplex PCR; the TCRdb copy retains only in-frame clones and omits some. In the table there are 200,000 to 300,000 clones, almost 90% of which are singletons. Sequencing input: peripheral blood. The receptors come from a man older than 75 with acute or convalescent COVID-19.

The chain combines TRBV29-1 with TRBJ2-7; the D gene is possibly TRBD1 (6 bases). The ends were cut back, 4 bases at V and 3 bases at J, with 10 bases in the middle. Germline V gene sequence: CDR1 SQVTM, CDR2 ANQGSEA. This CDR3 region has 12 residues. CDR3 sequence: CSVGTVSYEQYF. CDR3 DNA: TGCAGCGTTGGGACAGTGAGCTACGAGCAGTACTTC.

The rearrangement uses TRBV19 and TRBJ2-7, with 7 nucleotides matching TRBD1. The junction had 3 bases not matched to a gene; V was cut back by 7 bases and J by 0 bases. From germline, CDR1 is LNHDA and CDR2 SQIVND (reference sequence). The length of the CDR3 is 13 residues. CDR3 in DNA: TGTGCCAGTAACCGACAGGGCTCCTACGAGCAGTACTTC. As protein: CASNRQGSYEQYF.

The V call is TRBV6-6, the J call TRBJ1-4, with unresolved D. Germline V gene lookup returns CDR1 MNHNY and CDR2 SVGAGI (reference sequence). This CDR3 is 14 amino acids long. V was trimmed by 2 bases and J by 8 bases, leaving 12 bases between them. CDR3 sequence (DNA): TGTGCCAGCAGTTACGGGAGACTGAAGGAAAAACTGTTTTTT. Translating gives CASSYGRLKEKLFF.

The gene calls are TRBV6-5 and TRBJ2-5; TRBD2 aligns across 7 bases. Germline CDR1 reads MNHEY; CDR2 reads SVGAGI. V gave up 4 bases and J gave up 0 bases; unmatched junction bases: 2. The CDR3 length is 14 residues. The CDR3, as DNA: TGTGCCAGCAGTTTAGGACTAGACCAAGAGACCCAGTACTTC. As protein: CASSLGLDQETQYF.

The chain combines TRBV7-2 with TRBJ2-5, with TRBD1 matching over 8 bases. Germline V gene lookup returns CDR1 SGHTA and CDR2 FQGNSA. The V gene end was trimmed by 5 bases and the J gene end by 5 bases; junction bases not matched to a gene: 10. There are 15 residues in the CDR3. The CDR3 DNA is TGTGCCAGCAGCCCCCGACAGGGGATGATGGAGACCCAGTACTTC. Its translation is CASSPRQGMMETQYF.

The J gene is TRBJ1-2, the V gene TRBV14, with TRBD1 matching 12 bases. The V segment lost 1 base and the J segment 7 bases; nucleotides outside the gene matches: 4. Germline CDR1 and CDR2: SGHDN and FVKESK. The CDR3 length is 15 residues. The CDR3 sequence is CASSQGGQGAPGYTF. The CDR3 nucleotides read TGTGCCAGCAGCCAAGGGGGACAGGGGGCGCCTGGCTACACCTTC.

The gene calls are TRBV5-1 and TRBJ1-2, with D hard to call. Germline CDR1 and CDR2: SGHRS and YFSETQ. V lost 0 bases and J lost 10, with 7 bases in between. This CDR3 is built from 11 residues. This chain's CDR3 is CASSLGPVYTF. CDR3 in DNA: TGCGCCAGCAGCTTGGGGCCAGTCTACACCTTC. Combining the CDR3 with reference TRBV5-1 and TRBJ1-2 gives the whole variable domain KAGVTQTPRYLIKTRGQQVTLSCSPISGHRSVSWYQQTPGQGLQFLFEYFSETQRNKGNFPGRFSGRQFSNSRSEMNVSTLELGDSALYLCASSLGPVYTFGSGTRLTVV.

The CDR3 sequence: CASSSQGGSSGANVLTF. The CDR3 DNA is TGTGCCAGCAGCTCTCAGGGGGGTAGCTCTGGGGCCAACGTCCTGACTTTC. The rearrangement uses TRBV5-4 and TRBJ2-6; weak D call: TRBD1 (7 bases). Per germline, CDR1 SGHNT and CDR2 YYREEE (reference sequence). With 3 bases removed from V and 0 bases from J, the gap between germline ends came to 13 bases. The CDR3 contains 17 residues.

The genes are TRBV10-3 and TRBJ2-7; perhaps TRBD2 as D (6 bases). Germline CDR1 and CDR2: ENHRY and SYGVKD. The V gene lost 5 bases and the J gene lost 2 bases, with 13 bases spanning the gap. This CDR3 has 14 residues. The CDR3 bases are TGTGCCATCAGTTGGGACGGAGGGGCCTACGAGCAGTACTTC. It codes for CAISWDGGAYEQYF.

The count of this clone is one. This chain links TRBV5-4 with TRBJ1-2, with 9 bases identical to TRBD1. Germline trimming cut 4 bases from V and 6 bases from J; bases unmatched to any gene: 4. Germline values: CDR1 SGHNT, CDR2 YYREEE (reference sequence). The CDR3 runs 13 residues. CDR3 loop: CASSVTGGDGYTF. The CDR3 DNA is TGTGCCAGCAGCGTGACAGGGGGAGATGGCTACACCTTC.

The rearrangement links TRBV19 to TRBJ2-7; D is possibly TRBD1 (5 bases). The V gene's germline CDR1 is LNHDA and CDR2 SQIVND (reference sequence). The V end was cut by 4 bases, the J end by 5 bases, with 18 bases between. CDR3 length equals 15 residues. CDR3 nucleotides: TGTGCCAGTAGTAAACAGGCGAACGGCGGCAACGAGCAGTACTTC. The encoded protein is CASSKQANGGNEQYF.